This T cell receptor beta chain was sequenced for a study of blood T cell repertoires in COVID-19. Germline V CDR1 and CDR2: LGHNA, YSLEER. CDR3 length: 13 residues. The germline V and J ends were trimmed by 2 bases and 6 bases, with 7 bases remaining between them. Original methodology: How many nucleated cells were present was estimated from reference gene primer amplification. The data were produced by immunoSEQ multiplex PCR, yet TCRdb's version contains in-frame clones alone and is incomplete. The DNA was the basis for D and trimming; V, J and clone size are from that table. The top ten clones hold more than 6.5% of a sample with some 180,000 clones, about 70% of them seen once.

The J gene is TRBJ2-2, the V gene TRBV4-3; a weak D match, TRBD2 (5 bases). The sequence derives from a woman aged 45-59 years with active or convalescent COVID-19. Source material: peripheral blood. The DNA for the CDR3 is TGCGCCAGCAGCCAACTAGCCGCCGGGGAGCTGTTTTTT. Translated: CASSQLAAGELFF.